Listed below are T cell receptor beta chains from one sample, sequenced in a study of T cell changes during pregnancy in multiple sclerosis. Only in-frame clones appear in the TCRdb table, and some are missing; sequencing was by immunoSEQ multiplex PCR. The sample consists of approximately 100,000 clones, 94% of them appearing once. This sample comprised peripheral blood, obtained before pregnancy. These TCRs come from a female donor with multiple sclerosis, enrolled in a pregnancy study. CDR3s include the opening cysteine and the closing phenylalanine or tryptophan. The D gene is left open where the match is weak. The listing skips clone size in some rows; elsewhere it reads once, few, many or a size class.

TRBJ2-1	TRBD2	NA	TRBV27	CASSSLSGIHNEQFF	TGTGCCAGCAGTTCACTTAGCGGGATACACAATGAGCAGTTCTTC
TRBJ2-7	TRBD2	NA	TRBV27	CASSFVASGSYEQYF	TGTGCCAGCAGTTTCGTTGCTAGCGGCTCCTACGAGCAGTACTTC
TRBJ1-2	TRBD1	once	TRBV2	CASSEKRGQDGYTF	TGTGCCAGCAGTGAGAAGCGAGGACAGGATGGCTACACCTTC
TRBJ2-3	TRBD2	NA	TRBV7-9	CASSSPSGNTDTQYF	TGTGCCAGCAGCTCCCCTAGCGGGAACACAGATACGCAGTATTTT
TRBJ2-1	TRBD2	NA	TRBV5-8	CASSLGSGRLYEQFF	TGTGCCAGCAGCTTAGGTAGCGGGAGGCTCTATGAGCAGTTCTTC
TRBJ2-3	NA	NA	TRBV10-1	CASSSTVGYPTDTQYF	TGCGCCAGCAGCTCAACAGTGGGCTACCCCACAGATACGCAGTATTTT
TRBJ2-7	TRBD2	NA	TRBV14	CASSQGSSRLAGGEQYF	TGTGCCAGCAGCCAAGGAAGCTCGCGACTAGCGGGCGGGGAGCAGTACTTC
TRBJ1-1	NA	NA	TRBV18	CASSLGQNTEAFF	TGTGCCAGCTCCCTCGGACAGAACACTGAAGCTTTCTTT
TRBJ1-1	NA	NA	TRBV4-1	CASSFNQLAEAFF	TGCGCCAGCAGTTTTAATCAACTGGCTGAAGCTTTCTTT
TRBJ2-7	TRBD1	few	TRBV28	CASSLPGQGAYEQYF	TGTGCCAGCAGTTTACCGGGACAGGGAGCCTACGAGCAGTACTTC
TRBJ2-5	NA	NA	TRBV5-1	CASSWQGSGGETQYF	TGCGCCAGCAGCTGGCAGGGGTCGGGTGGAGAGACCCAGTACTTC
TRBJ1-2	TRBD1	NA	TRBV7-9	CASSTPGLGGRGNYGYTF	TGTGCCAGCAGCACGCCCGGTTTAGGGGGCCGGGGTAACTATGGCTACACCTTC
TRBJ1-1	TRBD1	NA	TRBV19	CASRTGTGNTEAFF	TGTGCCAGCAGAACCGGGACAGGAAACACTGAAGCTTTCTTT
TRBJ2-1	TRBD2	once	TRBV9	CASSVATGWLAAHNEQFF	TGTGCCAGCAGCGTAGCTACTGGGTGGCTAGCGGCACACAATGAGCAGTTCTTC
TRBJ1-2	NA	NA	TRBV4-1	CASSQVGQGTSGYTF	TGCGCCAGCAGCCAAGTGGGGCAGGGGACGTCTGGCTACACCTTC
TRBJ1-2	NA	NA	TRBV13	CASSGSRRYGYTF	TGTGCCAGCAGCGGAAGCAGGAGGTATGGCTACACCTTC
TRBJ1-1	NA	NA	TRBV4-1	CASSQERGTGTEAFF	TGCGCCAGCAGCCAAGAACGGGGGACGGGCACTGAAGCTTTCTTT